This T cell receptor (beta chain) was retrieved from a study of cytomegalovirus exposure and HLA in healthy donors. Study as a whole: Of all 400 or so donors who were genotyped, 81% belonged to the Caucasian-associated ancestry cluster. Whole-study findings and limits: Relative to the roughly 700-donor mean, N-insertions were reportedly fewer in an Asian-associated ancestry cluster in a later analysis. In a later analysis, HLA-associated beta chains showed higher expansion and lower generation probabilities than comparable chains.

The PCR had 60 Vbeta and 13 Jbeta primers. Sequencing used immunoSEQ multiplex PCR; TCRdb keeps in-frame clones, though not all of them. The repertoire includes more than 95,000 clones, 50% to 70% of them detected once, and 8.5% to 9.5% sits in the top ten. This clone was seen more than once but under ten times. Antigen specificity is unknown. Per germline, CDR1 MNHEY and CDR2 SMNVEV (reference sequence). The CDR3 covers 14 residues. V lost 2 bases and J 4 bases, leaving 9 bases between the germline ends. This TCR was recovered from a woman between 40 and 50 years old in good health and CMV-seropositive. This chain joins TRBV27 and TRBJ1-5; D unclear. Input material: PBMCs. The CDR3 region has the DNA TGTGCCAGCAGTTTAATGTCGGGAAATCAGCCCCAGCATTTT. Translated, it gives CASSLMSGNQPQHF.